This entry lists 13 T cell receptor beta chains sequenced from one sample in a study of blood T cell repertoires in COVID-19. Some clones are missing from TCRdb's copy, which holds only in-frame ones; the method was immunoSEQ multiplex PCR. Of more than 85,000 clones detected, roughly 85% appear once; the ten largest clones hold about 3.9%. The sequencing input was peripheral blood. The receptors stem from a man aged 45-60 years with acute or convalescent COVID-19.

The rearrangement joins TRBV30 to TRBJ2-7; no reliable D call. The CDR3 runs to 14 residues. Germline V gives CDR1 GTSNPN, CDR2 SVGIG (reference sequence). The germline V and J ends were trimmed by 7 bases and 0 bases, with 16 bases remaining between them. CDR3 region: CASTLAGTSYEQYF. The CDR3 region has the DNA TGTGCCTCGACACTGGCAGGCACCTCCTACGAGCAGTACTTC.

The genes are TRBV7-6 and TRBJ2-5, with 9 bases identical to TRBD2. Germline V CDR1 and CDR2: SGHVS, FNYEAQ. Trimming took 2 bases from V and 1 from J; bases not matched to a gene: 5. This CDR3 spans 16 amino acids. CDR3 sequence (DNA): TGTGCCAGCAGCTTAACACTACTAGCGGGCCAAGAGACCCAGTACTTC. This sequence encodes CASSLTLLAGQETQYF.

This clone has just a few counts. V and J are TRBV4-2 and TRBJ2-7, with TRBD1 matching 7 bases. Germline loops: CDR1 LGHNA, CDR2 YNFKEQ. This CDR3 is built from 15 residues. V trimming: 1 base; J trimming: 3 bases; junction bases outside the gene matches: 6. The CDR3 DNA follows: TGTGCCAGCAGCCAAGTGACAGGACAGGACTACGAGCAGTACTTC. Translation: CASSQVTGQDYEQYF.

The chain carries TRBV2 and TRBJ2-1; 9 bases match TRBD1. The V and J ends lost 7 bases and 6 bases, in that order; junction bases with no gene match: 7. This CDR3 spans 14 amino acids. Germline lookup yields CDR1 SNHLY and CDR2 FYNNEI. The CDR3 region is CASIKDRGGNEQFF. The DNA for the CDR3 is TGTGCCAGCATCAAGGACAGGGGTGGCAATGAGCAGTTCTTC.

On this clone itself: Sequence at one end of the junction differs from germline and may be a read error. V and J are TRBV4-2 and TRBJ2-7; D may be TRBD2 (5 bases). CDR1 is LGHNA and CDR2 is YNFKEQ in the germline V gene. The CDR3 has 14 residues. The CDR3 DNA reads TGTGCCAGCAGTCAAGAGGGCAGTCACTACGAGCAGTACTTC. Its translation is CASSQEGSHYEQYF.

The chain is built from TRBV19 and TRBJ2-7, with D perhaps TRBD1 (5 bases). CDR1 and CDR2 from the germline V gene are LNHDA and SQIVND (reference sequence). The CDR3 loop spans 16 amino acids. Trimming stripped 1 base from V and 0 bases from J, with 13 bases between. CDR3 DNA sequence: TGTGCCAGTAGTATAGCGGCAGGGATTAGCTCCTACGAGCAGTACTTC. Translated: CASSIAAGISSYEQYF.

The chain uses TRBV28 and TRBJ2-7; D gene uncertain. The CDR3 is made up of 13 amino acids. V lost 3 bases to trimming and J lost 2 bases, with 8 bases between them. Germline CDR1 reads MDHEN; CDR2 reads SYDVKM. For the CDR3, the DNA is TGTGCCAGCAGTTTGGAGCCAACCTACGAGCAGTACTTC. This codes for CASSLEPTYEQYF. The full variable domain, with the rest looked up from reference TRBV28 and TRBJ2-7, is DVKVTQSSRYLVKRTGEKVFLECVQDMDHENMFWYRQDPGLGLRLIYFSYDVKMKEKGDIPEGYSVSREKKERFSLILESASTNQTSMYLCASSLEPTYEQYFGPGTRLTVT.

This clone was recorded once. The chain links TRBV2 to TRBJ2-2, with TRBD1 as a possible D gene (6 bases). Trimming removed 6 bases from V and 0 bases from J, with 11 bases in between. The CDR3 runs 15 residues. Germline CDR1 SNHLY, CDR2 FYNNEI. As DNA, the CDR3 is TGTGCCAGCAGGCCACAGGGTCCGAACACCGGGGAGCTGTTTTTT. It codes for CASRPQGPNTGELFF. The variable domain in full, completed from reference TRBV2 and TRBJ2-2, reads EPEVTQTPSHQVTQMGQEVILRCVPISNHLYFYWYRQILGQKVEFLVSFYNNEISEKSEIFDDQFSVERPDGSNFTLKIRSTKLEDSAMYFCASRPQGPNTGELFFGEGSRLTVL.

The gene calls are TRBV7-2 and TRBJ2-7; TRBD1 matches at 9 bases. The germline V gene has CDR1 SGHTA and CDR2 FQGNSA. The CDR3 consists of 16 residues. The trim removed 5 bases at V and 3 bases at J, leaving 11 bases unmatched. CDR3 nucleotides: TGTGCCAGCAGCCCAGACGGGACAGGGATTGGCTACGAGCAGTACTTC. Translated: CASSPDGTGIGYEQYF.

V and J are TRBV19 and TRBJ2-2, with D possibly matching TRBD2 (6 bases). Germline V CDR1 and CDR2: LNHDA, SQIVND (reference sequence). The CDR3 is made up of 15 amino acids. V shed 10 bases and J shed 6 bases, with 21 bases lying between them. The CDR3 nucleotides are TGTGCCACCAAACCGGGAGAGAGGGTCTCCGGGGAGCTGTTTTTT. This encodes CATKPGERVSGELFF.

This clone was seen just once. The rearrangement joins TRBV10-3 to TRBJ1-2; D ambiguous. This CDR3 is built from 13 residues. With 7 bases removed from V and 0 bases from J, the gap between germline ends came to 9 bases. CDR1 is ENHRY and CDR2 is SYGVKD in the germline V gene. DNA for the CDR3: TGTGCCATCAATAGCGGAGCTAACTATGGCTACACCTTC. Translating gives CAINSGANYGYTF.

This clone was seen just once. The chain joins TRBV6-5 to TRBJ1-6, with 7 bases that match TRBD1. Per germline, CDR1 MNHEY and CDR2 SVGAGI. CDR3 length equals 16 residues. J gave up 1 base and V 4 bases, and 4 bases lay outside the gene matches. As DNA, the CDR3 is TGTGCCAGCAGTTTTTCCAGGGGGTCCTATAATTCACCCCTCCACTTT. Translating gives CASSFSRGSYNSPLHF.

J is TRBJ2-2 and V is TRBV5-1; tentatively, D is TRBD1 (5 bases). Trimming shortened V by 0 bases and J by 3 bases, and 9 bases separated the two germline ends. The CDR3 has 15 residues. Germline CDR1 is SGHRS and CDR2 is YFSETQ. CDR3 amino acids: CASSLAVGDTGELFF. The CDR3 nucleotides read TGCGCCAGCAGCTTGGCGGTAGGGGACACCGGGGAGCTGTTTTTT. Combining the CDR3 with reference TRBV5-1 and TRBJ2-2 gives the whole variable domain KAGVTQTPRYLIKTRGQQVTLSCSPISGHRSVSWYQQTPGQGLQFLFEYFSETQRNKGNFPGRFSGRQFSNSRSEMNVSTLELGDSALYLCASSLAVGDTGELFFGEGSRLTVL.